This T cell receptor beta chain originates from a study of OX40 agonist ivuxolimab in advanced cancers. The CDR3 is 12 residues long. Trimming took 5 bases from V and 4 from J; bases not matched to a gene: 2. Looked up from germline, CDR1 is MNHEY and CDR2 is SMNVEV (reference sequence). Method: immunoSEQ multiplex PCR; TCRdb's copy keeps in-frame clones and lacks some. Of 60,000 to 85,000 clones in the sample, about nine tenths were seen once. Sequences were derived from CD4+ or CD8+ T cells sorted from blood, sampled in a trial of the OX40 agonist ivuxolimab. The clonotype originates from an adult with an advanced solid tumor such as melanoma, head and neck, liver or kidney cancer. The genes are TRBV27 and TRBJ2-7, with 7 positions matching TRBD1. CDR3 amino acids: CASSRQGYEQYF. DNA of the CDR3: TGTGCCAGCAGTAGACAGGGTTACGAGCAGTACTTC.